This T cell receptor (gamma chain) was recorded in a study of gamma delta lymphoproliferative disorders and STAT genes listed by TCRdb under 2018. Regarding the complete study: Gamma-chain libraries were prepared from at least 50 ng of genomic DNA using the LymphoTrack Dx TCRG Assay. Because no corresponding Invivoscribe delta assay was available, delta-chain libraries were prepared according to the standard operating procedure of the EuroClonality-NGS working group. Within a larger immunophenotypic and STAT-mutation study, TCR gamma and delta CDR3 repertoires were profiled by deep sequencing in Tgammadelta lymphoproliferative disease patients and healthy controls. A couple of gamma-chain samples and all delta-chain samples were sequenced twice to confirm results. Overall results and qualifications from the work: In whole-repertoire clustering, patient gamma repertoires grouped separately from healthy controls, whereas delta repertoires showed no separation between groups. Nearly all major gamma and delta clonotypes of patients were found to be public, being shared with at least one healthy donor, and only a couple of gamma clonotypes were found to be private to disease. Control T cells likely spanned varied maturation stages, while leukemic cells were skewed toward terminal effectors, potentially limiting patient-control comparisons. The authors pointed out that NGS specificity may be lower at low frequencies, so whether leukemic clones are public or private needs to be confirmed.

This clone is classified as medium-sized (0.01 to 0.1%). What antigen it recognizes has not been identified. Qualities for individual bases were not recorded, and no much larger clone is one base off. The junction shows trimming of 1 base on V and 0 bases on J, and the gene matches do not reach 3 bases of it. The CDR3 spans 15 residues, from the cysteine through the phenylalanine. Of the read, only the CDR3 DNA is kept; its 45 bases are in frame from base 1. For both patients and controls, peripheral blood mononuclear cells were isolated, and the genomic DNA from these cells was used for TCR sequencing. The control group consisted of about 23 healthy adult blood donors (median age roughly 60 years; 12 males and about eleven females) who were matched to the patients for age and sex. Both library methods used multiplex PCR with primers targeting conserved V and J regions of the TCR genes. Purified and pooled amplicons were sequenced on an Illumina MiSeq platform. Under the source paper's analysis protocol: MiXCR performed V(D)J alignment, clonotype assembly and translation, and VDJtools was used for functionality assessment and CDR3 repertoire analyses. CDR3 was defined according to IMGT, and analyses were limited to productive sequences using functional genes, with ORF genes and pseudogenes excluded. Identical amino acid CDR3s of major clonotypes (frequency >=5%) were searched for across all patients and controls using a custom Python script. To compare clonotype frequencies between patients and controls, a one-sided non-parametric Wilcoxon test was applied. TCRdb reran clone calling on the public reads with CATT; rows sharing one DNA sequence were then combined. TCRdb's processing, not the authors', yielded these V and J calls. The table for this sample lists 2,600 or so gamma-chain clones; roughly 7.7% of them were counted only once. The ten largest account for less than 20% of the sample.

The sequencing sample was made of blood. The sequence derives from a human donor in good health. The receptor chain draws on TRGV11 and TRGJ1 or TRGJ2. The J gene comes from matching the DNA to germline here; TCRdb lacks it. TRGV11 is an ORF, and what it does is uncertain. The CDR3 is CACWIRQVNYYKKLF. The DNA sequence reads TGTGCCTGCTGGATTAGGCAGGTGAATTATTATAAGAAACTCTTT.